Each of the 27 T cell receptor beta chains below was sequenced from the same sample in a study of CD8+ T cells in alopecia areata. Reverse transcription of extracted RNA yielded cDNA, which provided the sequencing template. Produced via immunoSEQ multiplex PCR; TCRdb's table is partial and in-frame only. The table records almost 250,000 clones, 67% of them present only once. The sequencing used CD4+ T cells sorted from blood, collected at week 0. These receptors all stem from a human donor with alopecia areata.

The V and J genes are TRBV10-3 and TRBJ2-1; TRBD2 matches 7 bases. The CDR3 totals 13 residues. With 0 bases clipped from V and 10 bases from J, the junction kept 3 bases outside the gene matches. CDR1 and CDR2 (germline): ENHRY, SYGVKD. In DNA, the CDR3 is TGTGCCATCAGTGAGTCTTGGGGAGGGGAGCAGTTCTTC. Its protein is CAISESWGGEQFF.

V is TRBV11-3 and J is TRBJ2-2, with no clear D. The CDR3 runs to 16 residues. From germline, CDR1 is SGHNT and CDR2 YENEEA. Trimming removed 1 base at V and 2 bases at J, with 11 bases between. CDR3 nucleotides: TGTGCCAGCAGCTTAGGTGGCCAGGTCAACACCGGGGAGCTGTTTTTT. It specifies CASSLGGQVNTGELFF.

The rearrangement joins TRBV30 to TRBJ1-1, with D perhaps TRBD1 (5 bases). The V end lost 3 bases, the J end lost 4 bases, and 9 bases lay between the germline ends. Germline CDR1 and CDR2: GTSNPN and SVGIG (reference sequence). The CDR3 totals 12 residues. This chain's CDR3 is CAWRGVSTEAFF. The CDR3 nucleotides are TGTGCCTGGAGGGGGGTTAGCACTGAAGCTTTCTTT.

This clone was counted at least ten times. The chain carries TRBV7-8 and TRBJ2-5, with D possibly matching TRBD1 (5 bases). From germline, CDR1 is SGHVS and CDR2 FQNEAQ. This CDR3 is built from 14 residues. Between the trimmed V and J ends, which lost 4 bases and 1 base, there was a span of 10 bases. CDR3 in amino acids: CASSSGHAQETQYF. The DNA for the CDR3 is TGTGCCAGCAGCTCCGGACATGCCCAAGAGACCCAGTACTTC.

This chain uses TRBV6-5 with TRBJ1-1; D not resolved. The CDR3 is 11 residues long. Trimming left V 8 bases short and J 4 bases short, with 8 bases between. Germline V gene lookup returns CDR1 MNHEY and CDR2 SVGAGI. The CDR3 reads CASSIVTEAFF. The CDR3 DNA follows: TGTGCCAGCTCGATCGTCACTGAAGCTTTCTTT.

The chain is built from TRBV30 and TRBJ2-5, with a tentative D call TRBD2 (6 bases). The ends were cut back, 5 bases at V and 2 bases at J, with 15 bases in the middle. CDR1 is GTSNPN, CDR2 SVGIG, per germline (reference sequence). The CDR3 loop spans 14 amino acids. In DNA form, the CDR3 reads TGTGCCTGGGAAGCGCCAGGGAGGCAAGAGACCCAGTACTTC. Protein: CAWEAPGRQETQYF. Full variable domain (outside the CDR3, taken from reference TRBV30 and TRBJ2-5): SQTIHQWPATLVQPVGSPLSLECTVEGTSNPNLYWYRQAAGRGLQLLFYSVGIGQISSEVPQNLSASRPQDRQFILSSKKLLLSDSGFYLCAWEAPGRQETQYFGPGTRLLVL.

The V gene is TRBV30, the J gene TRBJ1-1; D perhaps matches TRBD1 (6 bases). Trimming removed 3 bases from V and 5 bases from J, with 13 bases in between. Germline lookup yields CDR1 GTSNPN and CDR2 SVGIG (reference sequence). This CDR3 has 13 residues. The CDR3 here is CAWSGQIGTEAFF. The CDR3, as DNA: TGTGCCTGGAGCGGACAGATTGGGACTGAAGCTTTCTTT.

This chain uses TRBV19 with TRBJ1-2; 7 positions agree with TRBD1. The germline CDR1 and CDR2 sequences are LNHDA and SQIVND (reference sequence). J lost 7 bases, V lost 6 bases, and 8 bases had no gene match. This CDR3 comprises 13 residues. CDR3 DNA: TGTGCCAGTAGAGAGAGGGGGCTTGGTGGCTACACCTTC. It translates to CASRERGLGGYTF.

About this clone itself: At one end, the junction sequence differs from germline, possibly due to a read error. This rearrangement joins TRBV7-7 to TRBJ2-1, with 7 bases matching TRBD2. CDR1 is SSHAT, CDR2 FNYEAQ, per germline (reference sequence). The CDR3 runs to 13 residues. CDR3 DNA sequence: TGTGCTAGCAGCTTACTAACGGGAGGTGAGCAGTTCTTC. It yields the protein CASSLLTGGEQFF.

This clone was observed a handful of times. The V and J genes are TRBV9 and TRBJ2-7; 7 bases match TRBD2. There are 15 residues in the CDR3. The junction had 10 bases not matched to a gene; V was cut back by 3 bases and J by 4 bases. The germline V gene encodes CDR1 SGDLS and CDR2 YYNGEE. This chain's CDR3 is CASSANPQRGYEQYF. In DNA, the CDR3 is TGTGCCAGCAGCGCCAACCCCCAGCGGGGTTACGAGCAGTACTTC.

In DNA, the CDR3 is TGCGGGGGGCGAATCGACTATGGCTACACCTTC. It codes for CGGRIDYGYTF. The genes are TRBV20-1 and TRBJ1-2, with D perhaps matching TRBD1 (6 bases). Germline lookup yields CDR1 DFQATT and CDR2 SNEGSKA (reference sequence). CDR3 length equals 11 residues.

The chain recombines TRBV5-6 with TRBJ1-5; D may be TRBD1 (5 bases). Per germline, CDR1 SGHDT and CDR2 YYEEEE. The V gene lost 4 bases and the J gene lost 2 bases, with 7 bases spanning the gap. The length of the CDR3 is 13 residues. CDR3 coding DNA: TGTGCCAGCAGCGGGGGTGGCAATCAGCCCCAGCATTTT. It yields the protein CASSGGGNQPQHF.

The V and J genes are TRBV4-3 and TRBJ1-1; D possibly corresponds to TRBD1 (5 bases). In germline, CDR1 is LGHNA, CDR2 YSLEER. Trimming left V 2 bases short and J 4 bases short, with 11 bases between. There are 14 residues in the CDR3. CDR3 in DNA: TGCGCCAGCAGCCAAAGGGACGCGGGCACTGAAGCTTTCTTT. This codes for CASSQRDAGTEAFF.

The J gene is TRBJ1-1, the V gene TRBV29-1; D perhaps matches TRBD1 (6 bases). The V and J ends lost 7 bases and 1 base respectively, with 16 bases between them. Germline values: CDR1 SQVTM, CDR2 ANQGSEA. The CDR3 covers 14 residues. CDR3 DNA: TGCAGCGGTAGGACAGTTAGTTCGAACACTGAAGCTTTCTTT. The encoded protein is CSGRTVSSNTEAFF.

The chain recombines TRBV30 with TRBJ2-7, with D possibly being TRBD1 or TRBD2 (6 bases each). The germline V and J ends were trimmed by 3 bases and 1 base, with 13 bases remaining between them. Germline CDR1 is GTSNPN and CDR2 is SVGIG (reference sequence). The CDR3 spans 14 residues. This CDR3 is CAWSAGHPSYEQYF. As DNA, the CDR3 is TGTGCCTGGAGCGCGGGACACCCATCCTACGAGCAGTACTTC.

Only a few counts were recorded for this clone. The chain has TRBV2 and TRBJ2-4; possibly TRBD1 for D (6 bases). The CDR3 length is 14 residues. Trimming removed 5 bases from V and 4 bases from J, with 12 bases in between. Looked up from germline, CDR1 is SNHLY and CDR2 is FYNNEI. The CDR3 DNA is TGTGCCAGCAGTTCCGGGACACCTAAAAACATTCAGTACTTC. Its translation is CASSSGTPKNIQYF.

This sequence joins TRBV30 and TRBJ2-6; a weak D match, TRBD2 (6 bases). Trimming cost V 8 bases and J 0 bases, with 11 bases left between them. The CDR3 length is 14 residues. Germline CDR1 is GTSNPN and CDR2 is SVGIG (reference sequence). CDR3 residues: CAGGGLSGANVLTF. In nucleotides, the CDR3 is TGTGCCGGTGGGGGACTCTCTGGGGCCAACGTCCTGACTTTC.

The V and J genes are TRBV5-1 and TRBJ2-5; D is unclear. The CDR3 loop spans 12 amino acids. V was cut by 0 bases and J by 10 bases, with 10 bases left in between. In germline, CDR1 is SGHRS, CDR2 YFSETQ. CDR3 sequence: CASSLGGKIQYF. The CDR3, as DNA: TGCGCCAGCAGCTTGGGTGGGAAAATCCAGTACTTC.

J is TRBJ1-1 and V is TRBV5-6; tentatively, D is TRBD1 (5 bases). The V end lost 5 bases, the J end lost 1 base, and 9 bases lay between the germline ends. The CDR3 contains 13 residues. Germline V gene sequence: CDR1 SGHDT, CDR2 YYEEEE. This CDR3 reads CASRSTGNTEAFF. The CDR3 nucleotides are TGTGCCAGCAGATCAACAGGGAACACTGAAGCTTTCTTT.

V usage is TRBV5-4 and J usage is TRBJ2-3; no reliable D call. Trimming left V 4 bases short and J 2 bases short, with 14 bases between. The CDR3 length is 15 residues. CDR1 and CDR2 from the germline V gene are SGHNT and YYREEE (reference sequence). CDR3 region: CASSPDLTDTDTQYF. The CDR3 DNA follows: TGTGCCAGCAGCCCCGACTTGACGGACACAGATACGCAGTATTTT.

This clone was counted once. The V gene is TRBV6-5, the J gene TRBJ2-7, with a possible D match to TRBD2 (5 bases). V lost 5 bases, J lost 6 bases, and 17 bases lay in between. In germline, CDR1 is MNHEY, CDR2 SVGAGI. The CDR3 sequence is 14 residues long. The CDR3 bases are TGTGCCAGCAGTACCGGTTGGGCAGAGGGCGAGCAGTACTTC. It codes for CASSTGWAEGEQYF.

This clone was seen a few times. The chain has TRBV29-1 and TRBJ2-3; tentative D call: TRBD2 (5 bases). This CDR3 has 15 amino acids. Looked up from germline, CDR1 is SQVTM and CDR2 is ANQGSEA. The V gene lost 0 bases and the J gene lost 0 bases, with 10 bases spanning the gap. The CDR3 loop is CSVEERRRSTDTQYF. DNA of the CDR3: TGCAGCGTTGAAGAGCGGAGGAGGAGCACAGATACGCAGTATTTT.

J is TRBJ2-7 and V is TRBV11-2; the D gene could be TRBD1 or TRBD2 (5 bases each). This CDR3 contains 16 residues. V gave up 4 bases and J gave up 2 bases, with 18 bases separating them. Germline V CDR1 and CDR2: SGHAT, FQNNGV. CDR3 amino acids: CASSSVGLRGPYEQYF. The CDR3 DNA follows: TGTGCCAGCAGCTCCGTCGGACTGAGGGGTCCCTACGAGCAGTACTTC.

The rearrangement uses TRBV27 and TRBJ1-6; D is unresolved. The length of the CDR3 is 15 residues. V shed 2 bases and J shed 5 bases, with 10 bases lying between them. The germline V gene has CDR1 MNHEY and CDR2 SMNVEV (reference sequence). The CDR3 here is CASSLVGRDNSPLHF. CDR3 coding DNA: TGTGCCAGCAGTTTAGTCGGTCGTGATAATTCACCCCTCCACTTT.

The V gene is TRBV9, the J gene TRBJ1-5; D not certain. V lost 0 bases and J lost 4, with 5 bases in between. This CDR3 has 13 residues. The germline gives CDR1 SGDLS, CDR2 YYNGEE. The CDR3 region has the DNA TGTGCCAGCAGCGTAGCCGAGAATCAGCCCCAGCATTTT. This translates into CASSVAENQPQHF.

This clone was counted only a few times. The chain carries TRBV29-1 and TRBJ1-1, with D unclear. Per germline, CDR1 SQVTM and CDR2 ANQGSEA. The CDR3 extends over 15 amino acids. Trimming took off 0 bases at V and 8 bases at J, with 19 bases between the two ends. This CDR3 reads CSVEDGIETTQEAFF. CDR3 DNA sequence: TGCAGCGTTGAAGACGGGATAGAAACGACGCAAGAAGCTTTCTTT.

This clone was recorded a few times. The J gene is TRBJ2-5, the V gene TRBV7-2; D remains unclear. CDR3 length equals 14 residues. In germline, CDR1 is SGHTA, CDR2 FQGNSA. V dropped 9 bases and J dropped 5 bases, with 19 bases sitting between them. The CDR3 loop reads CASGSVRRWETQYF. CDR3 nucleotides: TGTGCCAGTGGGTCGGTCCGAAGGTGGGAGACCCAGTACTTC.